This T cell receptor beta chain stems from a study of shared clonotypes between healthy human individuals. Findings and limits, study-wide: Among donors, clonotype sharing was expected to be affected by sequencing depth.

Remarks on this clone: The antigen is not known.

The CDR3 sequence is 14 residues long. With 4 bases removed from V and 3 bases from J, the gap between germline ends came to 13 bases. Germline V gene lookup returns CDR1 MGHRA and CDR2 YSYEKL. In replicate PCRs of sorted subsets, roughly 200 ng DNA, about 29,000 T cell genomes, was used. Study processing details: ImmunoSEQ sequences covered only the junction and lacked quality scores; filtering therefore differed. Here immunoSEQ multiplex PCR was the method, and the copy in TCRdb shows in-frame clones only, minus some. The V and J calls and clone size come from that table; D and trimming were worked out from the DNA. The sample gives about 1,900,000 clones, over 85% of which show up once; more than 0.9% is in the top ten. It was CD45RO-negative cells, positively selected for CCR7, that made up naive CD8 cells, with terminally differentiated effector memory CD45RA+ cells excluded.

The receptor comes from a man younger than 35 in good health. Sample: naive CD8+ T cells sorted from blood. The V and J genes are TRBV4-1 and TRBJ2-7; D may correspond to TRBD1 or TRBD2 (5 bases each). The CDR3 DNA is TGCGCCAGCAGCCTAGGGGACGGCCTCTACGAGCAGTACTTC. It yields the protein CASSLGDGLYEQYF.